This is a list of T cell receptor beta chains from one sample in a study of PD-1 blockade in classical Hodgkin lymphoma. The data were produced by immunoSEQ multiplex PCR, yet TCRdb's version contains in-frame clones alone and is incomplete. Counted here are about 25,000 clones, approximately 80% occurring once; the ten biggest clones make up 6.5% to 7%. Specimen: peripheral blood mononuclear cells (PBMCs), collected at baseline. These receptors all stem from a human donor with classical Hodgkin lymphoma. The CDR3 runs from the conserved cysteine through the conserved F or W. A D gene is named only where the DNA matches it firmly. Expanded clones get a size class; other rows say once, few or many, or leave the size out.

V gene	clone size	J gene	D gene	CDR3 protein	CDR3 DNA
TRBV2	.	TRBJ2-3	TRBD1	CASSENRDRDYTSTDTQYF	TGTGCCAGCAGTGAGAACCGGGACAGAGATTATACTAGCACAGATACGCAGTATTTT
TRBV5-1	few	TRBJ2-3	TRBD2	CASSIRLAEGADTQYF	TGCGCCAGCAGCATCAGACTAGCCGAGGGTGCAGATACGCAGTATTTT
TRBV11-2	.	TRBJ2-3	TRBD1	CASSEQGTGVTDTQYF	TGTGCCAGCAGCGAACAGGGGACAGGGGTCACAGATACGCAGTATTTT
TRBV9	.	TRBJ2-5	.	CASSVDLGSRTQYF	TGTGCCAGCAGCGTAGATTTAGGCAGCCGGACCCAGTACTTC
TRBV6-1	.	TRBJ1-1	TRBD1	CASSILWDRGGEAFF	TGTGCCAGCAGTATTTTATGGGACAGGGGGGGAGAAGCTTTCTTT
TRBV6-5	.	TRBJ1-1	.	CASSAGDSNTEAFF	TGTGCCAGCAGTGCCGGGGATTCGAACACTGAAGCTTTCTTT
TRBV19	few	TRBJ1-5	.	CASSLPRAGTDNQPQHF	TGTGCCAGTAGCCTCCCCCGGGCAGGGACGGATAATCAGCCCCAGCATTTT
TRBV19	.	TRBJ2-7	.	CASSIVPGQSSYEQYF	TGTGCCAGTAGTATAGTTCCAGGACAGAGCTCCTACGAGCAGTACTTC
TRBV10-3	.	TRBJ1-5	.	CAISESGGFSNQPQHF	TGTGCCATCAGTGAGTCGGGGGGGTTTAGCAATCAGCCCCAGCATTTT
TRBV7-9	.	TRBJ2-5	TRBD1	CASSSTGGIFKETQYF	TGTGCCAGCAGTTCAACAGGGGGAATCTTCAAAGAGACCCAGTACTTC
TRBV5-4	.	TRBJ2-1	TRBD1	CASSLGGTGSYNEQFF	TGTGCCAGCAGCTTGGGGGGGACAGGGTCCTACAATGAGCAGTTCTTC
TRBV5-1	.	TRBJ2-1	TRBD2	CASSWTSGDNEQFF	TGCGCCAGCAGCTGGACTAGCGGAGACAATGAGCAGTTCTTC
TRBV5-1	.	TRBJ2-3	.	CASSLAHGARTDTQYF	TGCGCCAGCAGCTTGGCCCACGGGGCCCGGACAGATACGCAGTATTTT
TRBV18	few	TRBJ1-4	.	CASSPDGTTNEKLFF	TGTGCCAGCTCACCAGACGGTACAACTAATGAAAAACTGTTTTTT
TRBV5-4	.	TRBJ2-2	TRBD1	CASRLGTAEPTGELFF	TGTGCCAGCAGATTAGGGACAGCGGAACCCACCGGGGAGCTGTTTTTT
TRBV7-8	.	TRBJ1-6	.	CASSFSSSYNSPLHF	TGTGCCAGCAGCTTTTCGAGCTCCTATAATTCACCCCTCCACTTT
TRBV10-3	.	TRBJ2-2	.	CAISGSNTGELFF	TGTGCCATCAGTGGCAGTAACACCGGGGAGCTGTTTTTT
TRBV28	.	TRBJ2-7	.	CASSPDMKGLGQYF	TGTGCCAGCAGTCCCGATATGAAGGGCCTCGGGCAGTACTTC
TRBV7-2	.	TRBJ1-1	.	CASSLRGGQLGAFF	TGTGCCAGCAGCCTGAGGGGGGGGCAACTGGGAGCTTTCTTT
TRBV7-2	.	TRBJ2-7	.	CASSLAAGDHEQYF	TGTGCCAGCAGCTTAGCCGCAGGGGACCACGAGCAGTACTTC
TRBV18	.	TRBJ2-5	.	CASSPPWAPEEQYF	TGTGCCAGCTCACCACCGTGGGCCCCTGAGGAGCAGTACTTC
TRBV4-2	.	TRBJ2-2	TRBD2	CASSRIPSGGNTGELFF	TGTGCCAGCAGCCGGATACCTAGCGGGGGGAACACCGGGGAGCTGTTTTTT
TRBV19	.	TRBJ1-1	.	CASGTGHTEAFF	TGTGCCAGCGGTACGGGGCACACTGAAGCTTTCTTT
TRBV7-9	.	TRBJ1-2	.	CATLPAQGKNGYTF	TGTGCCACGCTGCCGGCGCAGGGGAAAAATGGCTACACCTTC
TRBV9	.	TRBJ2-2	TRBD2	CASRPFSGGAVGELFF	TGTGCCAGCAGACCCTTCAGCGGGGGGGCCGTCGGGGAGCTGTTTTTT
TRBV5-6	.	TRBJ2-2	TRBD1	CASSLGTGGITGELFF	TGTGCCAGCAGCTTAGGGACAGGGGGAATCACCGGGGAGCTGTTTTTT
TRBV28	once	TRBJ1-4	.	CASSLMGLLGATNEKLFF	TGTGCCAGCAGTTTAATGGGTTTATTGGGTGCAACTAATGAAAAACTGTTTTTT
TRBV2	.	TRBJ2-3	TRBD1	CASMGQHTDTQYF	TGTGCCAGCATGGGACAGCACACAGATACGCAGTATTTT
TRBV5-5	.	TRBJ2-7	TRBD2	CASSPVAGSYEQYF	TGTGCCAGCAGCCCGGTAGCGGGCTCCTACGAGCAGTACTTC
TRBV6-1	.	TRBJ1-4	.	CASTSGPGTDEKLFF	TGTGCCAGCACCAGCGGGCCAGGGACTGATGAAAAACTGTTTTTT
TRBV11-2	large	TRBJ2-7	.	CASSLGPEQYF	TGTGCCAGCAGCTTAGGGCCGGAGCAGTACTTC
TRBV6-1	medium-sized	TRBJ1-6	TRBD1	CASAGRTGGDPLHF	TGTGCCAGCGCAGGACGTACAGGGGGTGACCCCCTCCACTTT
TRBV15	.	TRBJ2-2	.	CATSRFTWRPNTGELFF	TGTGCCACCAGCAGGTTTACTTGGCGTCCCAACACCGGGGAGCTGTTTTTT
TRBV5-1	.	TRBJ1-6	.	CASSLEPGNSPLHF	TGCGCCAGCAGCTTGGAACCCGGCAATTCACCCCTCCACTTT
TRBV29-1	few	TRBJ1-1	.	CSVVAASGEAFF	TGCAGCGTTGTGGCAGCCTCGGGTGAAGCTTTCTTT
TRBV4-3	.	TRBJ1-6	.	CASSQDGESPLHF	TGCGCCAGCAGCCAAGATGGGGAGTCACCCCTCCACTTT
TRBV6-5	.	TRBJ2-7	.	CASSYYPGKSYEQYF	TGTGCCAGCAGTTACTACCCCGGGAAATCCTACGAGCAGTACTTC
TRBV19	.	TRBJ2-7	TRBD1	CASSISRTGDYEQYF	TGTGCCAGTAGTATATCGAGGACAGGAGACTACGAGCAGTACTTC
TRBV5-1	.	TRBJ2-7	TRBD1	CASSPRQGSYEQYF	TGCGCCAGCAGCCCCCGACAGGGCTCCTACGAGCAGTACTTC
TRBV7-3	.	TRBJ2-7	.	CASSSGHEYEQYF	TGTGCCAGCAGCTCCGGACACGAATACGAGCAGTACTTC
TRBV5-1	.	TRBJ2-5	.	CASSRTRGEGETQYF	TGCGCCAGCAGTCGGACCCGGGGTGAGGGGGAGACCCAGTACTTC
TRBV11-2	.	TRBJ2-5	.	CASSLGGQETQYF	TGTGCCAGCAGCTTAGGGGGCCAAGAGACCCAGTACTTC
TRBV15	.	TRBJ1-5	.	CATSRESAGHSNQPQHF	TGTGCCACCAGCAGAGAGTCGGCAGGTCATAGCAATCAGCCCCAGCATTTT
TRBV30	.	TRBJ2-2	TRBD1	CALMDREIYTGELFF	TGTGCCTTGATGGACAGGGAGATTTACACCGGGGAGCTGTTTTTT
TRBV2	once	TRBJ1-3	.	CASSLETSLGNTIYF	TGTGCCAGCAGTTTAGAGACAAGCCTCGGAAACACCATATATTTT